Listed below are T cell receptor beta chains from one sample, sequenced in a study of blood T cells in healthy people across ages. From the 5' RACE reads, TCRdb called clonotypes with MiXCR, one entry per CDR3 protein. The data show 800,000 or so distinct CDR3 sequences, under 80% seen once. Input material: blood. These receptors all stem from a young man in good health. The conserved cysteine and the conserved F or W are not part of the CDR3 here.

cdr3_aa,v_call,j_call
ASGLGTSGYNEQF,TRBV7-2,TRBJ2-1
SVTGPTDTQY,TRBV20-1,TRBJ2-3
SAREGGTAYGYT,TRBV20-1,TRBJ1-2
ASSQRYEVPNYGYT,TRBV3-1,TRBJ1-2
SVGASDSYEQY,TRBV29-1,TRBJ2-7
SAATGWFDQPQH,TRBV29-1,TRBJ1-5
ASSLVAGQGSYEQY,TRBV7-8,TRBJ2-7
ASSRALTDTQY,TRBV12-3/TRBV12-4,TRBJ2-3
ASRGSGSYNEQF,TRBV6-2/TRBV6-3,TRBJ2-1
ASSAFDSDTYEQY,TRBV6-5,TRBJ2-7
SVVDRHYNSPLH,TRBV29-1,TRBJ1-6
ASRRTPRGPGELF,TRBV5-4,TRBJ2-2